Below, one T cell receptor beta chain is given with its context. The antigen is unknown. Here immunoSEQ multiplex PCR was the method, and the copy in TCRdb shows in-frame clones only, minus some. Of about 480,000 clones listed, around 85% are singletons. The entry originates in a study of Ad26.COV2.S vaccination and SARS-CoV-2 variants. As for the study in general: A participant enrolled in the COV1001 Ad26.COV2.S trial arm provided the sample. Overall study findings and caveats: Participants in the vaccine arm had higher spike-specific TCR breadth; placebo recipients had lower.

Treatment given: some 20 received Ad26.COV2.S at low or high dose, single or two shots; about 5 received placebo; per-sample allocation not given. All samples were drawn on day 63, counting from the first vaccine or placebo injection. Recruitment in Boston yielded a donor of adult age, 18-55 years. SARS-CoV-2 spike from the Wuhan strain was encoded by the vaccine, an Ad26 vector. The J segment lost 9 bases and the V segment lost 10 bases, leaving 13 bases of the junction unmatched. The V gene's germline CDR1 is ENHRY and CDR2 SYGVKD. CDR3 length: 15 amino acids. The gene calls are TRBV10-3 and TRBJ2-1, with 12 bases lining up with TRBD1. The TCR comes from a person aged 18 to 65 who received the Ad26.COV2.S COVID-19 vaccine or a placebo. The material was peripheral blood, obtained in a trial of Ad26.COV2.S vaccine versus placebo. Here the CDR3 reads CATLPGTGGLGEQFF. The CDR3 coding sequence is TGTGCCACCTTACCCGGGACAGGGGGCTTGGGTGAGCAGTTCTTC.